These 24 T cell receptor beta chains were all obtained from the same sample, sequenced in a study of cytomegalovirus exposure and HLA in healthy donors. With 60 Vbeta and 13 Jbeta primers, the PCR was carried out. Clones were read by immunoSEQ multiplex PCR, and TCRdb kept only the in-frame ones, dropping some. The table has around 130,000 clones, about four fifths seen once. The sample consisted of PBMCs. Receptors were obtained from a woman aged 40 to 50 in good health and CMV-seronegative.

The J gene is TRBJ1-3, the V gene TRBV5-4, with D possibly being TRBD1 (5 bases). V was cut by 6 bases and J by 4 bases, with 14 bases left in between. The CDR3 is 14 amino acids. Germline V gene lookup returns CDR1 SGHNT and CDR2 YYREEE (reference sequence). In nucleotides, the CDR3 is TGTGCCAGCACCGGAGCGGGGCTCGGAAACACCATATATTTT. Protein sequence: CASTGAGLGNTIYF.

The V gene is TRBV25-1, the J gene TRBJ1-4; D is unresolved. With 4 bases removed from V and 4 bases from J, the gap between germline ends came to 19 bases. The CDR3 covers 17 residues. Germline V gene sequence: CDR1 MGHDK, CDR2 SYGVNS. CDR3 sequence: CASSGPLRSRDNEKLFF. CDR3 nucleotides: TGTGCCAGCAGTGGTCCCCTACGATCGAGGGATAATGAAAAACTGTTTTTT.

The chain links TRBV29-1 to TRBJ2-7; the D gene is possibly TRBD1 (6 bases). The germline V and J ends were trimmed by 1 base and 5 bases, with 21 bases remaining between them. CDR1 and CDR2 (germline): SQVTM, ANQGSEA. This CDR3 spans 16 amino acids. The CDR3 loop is CSVEVGTNRVMDEQYF. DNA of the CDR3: TGCAGCGTTGAAGTTGGGACAAACAGGGTAATGGACGAGCAGTACTTC.

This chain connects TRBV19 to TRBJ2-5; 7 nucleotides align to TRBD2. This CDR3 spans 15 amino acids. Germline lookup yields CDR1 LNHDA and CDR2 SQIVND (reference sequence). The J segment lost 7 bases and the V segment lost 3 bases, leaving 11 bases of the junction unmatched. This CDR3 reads CASSIKAGVLGTQYF. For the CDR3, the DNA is TGTGCCAGTAGTATCAAGGCGGGAGTCTTGGGGACCCAGTACTTC.

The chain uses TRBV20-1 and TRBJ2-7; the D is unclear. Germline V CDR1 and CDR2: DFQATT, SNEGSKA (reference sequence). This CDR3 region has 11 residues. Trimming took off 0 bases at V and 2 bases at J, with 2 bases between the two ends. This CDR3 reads CSARDTYEQYF. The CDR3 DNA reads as TGCAGTGCTAGAGATACCTACGAGCAGTACTTC.

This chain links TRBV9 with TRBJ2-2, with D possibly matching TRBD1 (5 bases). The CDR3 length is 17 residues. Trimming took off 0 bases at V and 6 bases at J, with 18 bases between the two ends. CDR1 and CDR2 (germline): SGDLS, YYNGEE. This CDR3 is CASSVVGSKGLSGELFF. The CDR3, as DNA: TGTGCCAGCAGCGTAGTGGGGTCTAAGGGGTTGTCCGGGGAGCTGTTTTTT.

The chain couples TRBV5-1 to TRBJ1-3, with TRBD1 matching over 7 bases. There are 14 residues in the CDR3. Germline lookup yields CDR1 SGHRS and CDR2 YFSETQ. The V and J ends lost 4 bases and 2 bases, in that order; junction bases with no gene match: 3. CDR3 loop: CASSPGTAGNTIYF. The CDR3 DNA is TGCGCCAGCAGCCCGGGGACAGCTGGAAACACCATATATTTT.

The CDR3 region is CASSPTGGNGKQYF. In DNA, the CDR3 is TGTGCCAGCAGCCCAACGGGGGGCAATGGGAAGCAGTACTTC. The V gene is TRBV6-1, the J gene TRBJ2-7, with D possibly matching TRBD2 (7 bases). The CDR3 extends over 14 amino acids. V was cut by 6 bases and J by 8 bases, with 20 bases left in between. Germline V lookup: CDR1 MNHNS, CDR2 SASEGT.

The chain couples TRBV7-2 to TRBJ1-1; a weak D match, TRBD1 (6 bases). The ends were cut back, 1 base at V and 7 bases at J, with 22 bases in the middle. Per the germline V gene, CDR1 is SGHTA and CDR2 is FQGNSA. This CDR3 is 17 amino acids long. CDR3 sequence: CASSLVSRGRTSNEAFF. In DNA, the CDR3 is TGTGCCAGCAGCTTAGTATCCAGGGGCCGAACTTCGAATGAAGCTTTCTTT.

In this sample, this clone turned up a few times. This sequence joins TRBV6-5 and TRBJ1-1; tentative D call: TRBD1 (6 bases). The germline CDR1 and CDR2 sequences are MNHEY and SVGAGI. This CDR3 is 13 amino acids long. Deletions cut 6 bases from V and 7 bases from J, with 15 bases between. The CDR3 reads CASSRRTDSEAFF. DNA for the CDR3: TGTGCCAGCAGCCGTCGGACGGACAGTGAAGCTTTCTTT.

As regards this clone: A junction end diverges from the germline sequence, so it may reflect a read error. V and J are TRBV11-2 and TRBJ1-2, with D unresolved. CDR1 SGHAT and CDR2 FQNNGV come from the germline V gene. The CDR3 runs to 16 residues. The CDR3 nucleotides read TGTGCCAGCAGCGCAGTCGTATGGCGGAGAATCTATGGCTACCCCTTC. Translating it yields CASSAVVWRRIYGYPF.

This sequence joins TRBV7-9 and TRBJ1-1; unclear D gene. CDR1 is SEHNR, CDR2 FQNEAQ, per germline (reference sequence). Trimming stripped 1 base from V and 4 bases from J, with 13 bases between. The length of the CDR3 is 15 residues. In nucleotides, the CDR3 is TGTGCCAGCAGCTTAGGGACGGGGTCTGGCACTGAAGCTTTCTTT. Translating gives CASSLGTGSGTEAFF.

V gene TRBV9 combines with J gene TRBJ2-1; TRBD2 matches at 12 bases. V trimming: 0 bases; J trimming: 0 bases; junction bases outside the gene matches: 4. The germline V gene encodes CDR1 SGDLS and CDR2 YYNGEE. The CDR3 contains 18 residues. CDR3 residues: CASSVGTSGVSSYNEQFF. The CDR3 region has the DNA TGTGCCAGCAGCGTAGGGACTAGCGGGGTAAGCTCCTACAATGAGCAGTTCTTC.

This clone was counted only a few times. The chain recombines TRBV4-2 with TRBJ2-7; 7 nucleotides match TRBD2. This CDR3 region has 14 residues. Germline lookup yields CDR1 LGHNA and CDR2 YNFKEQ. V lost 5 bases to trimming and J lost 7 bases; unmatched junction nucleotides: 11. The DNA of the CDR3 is TGTGCCAGCAGCTTGGTGCAGGGAGGGAGGGAGCAGTACTTC. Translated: CASSLVQGGREQYF.

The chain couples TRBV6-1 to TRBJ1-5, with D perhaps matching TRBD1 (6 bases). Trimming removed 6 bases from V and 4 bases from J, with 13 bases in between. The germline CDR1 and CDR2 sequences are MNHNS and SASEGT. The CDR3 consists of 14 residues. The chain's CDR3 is CASRPDSGNQPQHF. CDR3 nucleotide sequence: TGTGCCAGCAGACCGGACAGCGGTAATCAGCCCCAGCATTTT.

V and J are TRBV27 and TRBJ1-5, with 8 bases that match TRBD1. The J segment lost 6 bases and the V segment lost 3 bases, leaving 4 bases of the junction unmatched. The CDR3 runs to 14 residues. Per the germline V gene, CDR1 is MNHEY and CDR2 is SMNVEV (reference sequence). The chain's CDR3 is CASSFTGGIQPQHF. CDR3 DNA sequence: TGTGCCAGCAGTTTTACAGGGGGAATTCAGCCCCAGCATTTT.

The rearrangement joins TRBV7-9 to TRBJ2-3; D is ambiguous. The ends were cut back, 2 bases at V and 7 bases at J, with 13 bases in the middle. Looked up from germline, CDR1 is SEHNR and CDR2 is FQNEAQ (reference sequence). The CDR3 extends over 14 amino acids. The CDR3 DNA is TGTGCCAGCAGCTTAAAAGACTCACCGAATACGCAGTATTTT. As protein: CASSLKDSPNTQYF.

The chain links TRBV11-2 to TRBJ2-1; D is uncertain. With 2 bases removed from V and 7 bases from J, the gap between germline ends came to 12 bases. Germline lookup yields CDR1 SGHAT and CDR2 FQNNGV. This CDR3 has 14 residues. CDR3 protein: CASSLTAGTNEQFF. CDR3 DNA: TGTGCCAGCAGCTTAACGGCAGGAACAAATGAGCAGTTCTTC.

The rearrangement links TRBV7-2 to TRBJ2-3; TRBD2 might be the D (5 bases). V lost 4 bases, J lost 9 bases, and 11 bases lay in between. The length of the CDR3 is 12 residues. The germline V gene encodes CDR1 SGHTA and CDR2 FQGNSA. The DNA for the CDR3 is TGTGCCAGCAGCTCGGCTGAGGGAACGCAGTATTTT. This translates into CASSSAEGTQYF.

As DNA, the CDR3 is TGCGCCAGCAGCCCATCCGGAGGGAGCACTGAAGCTTTCTTT. Translation gives CASSPSGGSTEAFF. The rearrangement links TRBV5-1 to TRBJ1-1; D ambiguous. V was shortened by 4 bases and J by 4 bases, with 14 bases between the two germline ends. Germline V CDR1 and CDR2: SGHRS, YFSETQ. The length of the CDR3 is 14 residues.

CDR3 loop: CASLTRTGEEDEQYF. Here the CDR3 DNA reads TGTGCCAGTCTAACGAGGACAGGGGAGGAGGACGAGCAGTACTTC. The chain combines TRBV13 with TRBJ2-7, with 9 bases lining up with TRBD1. V lost 9 bases, J lost 5 bases, and 14 bases stayed unmatched. The CDR3 has 15 residues. From germline, CDR1 is PRHDT and CDR2 FYEKMQ (reference sequence). The full variable domain, with the rest looked up from reference TRBV13 and TRBJ2-7, is AAGVIQSPRHLIKEKRETATLKCYPIPRHDTVYWYQQGPGQDPQFLISFYEKMQSDKGSIPDRFSAQQFSDYHSELNMSSLELGDSALYFCASLTRTGEEDEQYFGPGTRLTVT.

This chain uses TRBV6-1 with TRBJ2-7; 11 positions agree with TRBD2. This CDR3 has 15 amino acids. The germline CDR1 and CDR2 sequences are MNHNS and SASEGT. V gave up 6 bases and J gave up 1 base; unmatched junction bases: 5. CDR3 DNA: TGTGCCAGCAGCCCCCTAGCGGGAGGTTCCTACGAGCAGTACTTC. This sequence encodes CASSPLAGGSYEQYF.

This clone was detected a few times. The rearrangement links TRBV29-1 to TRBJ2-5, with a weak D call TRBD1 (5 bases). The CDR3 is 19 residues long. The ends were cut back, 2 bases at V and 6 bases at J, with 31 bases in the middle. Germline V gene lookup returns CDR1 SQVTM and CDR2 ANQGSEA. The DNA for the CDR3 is TGCAGCGTTGAAACTTCTATCCTAGACAGTAGCTATATCTACCAGACCCAGTACTTC. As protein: CSVETSILDSSYIYQTQYF.

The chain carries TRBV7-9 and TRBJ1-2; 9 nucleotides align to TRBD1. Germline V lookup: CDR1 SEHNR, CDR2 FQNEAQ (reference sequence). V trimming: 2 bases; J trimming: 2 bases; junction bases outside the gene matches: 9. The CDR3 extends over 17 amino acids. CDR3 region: CASSLTTATGGNYGYTF. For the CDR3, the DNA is TGTGCCAGCAGCTTAACGACGGCGACAGGGGGAAACTATGGCTACACCTTC.